Sequencing of this T cell receptor beta chain was carried out in a study of blood T cell repertoires in COVID-19. Sequencing was performed with immunoSEQ multiplex PCR; in TCRdb, only in-frame clones are kept and a portion is missing. The data contain roughly 300,000 clones, about 85% of them singletons. The germline CDR1 and CDR2 sequences are LNHDA and SQIVND (reference sequence). The ends were cut back, 5 bases at V and 0 bases at J, with 16 bases in the middle. This CDR3 contains 17 residues. Participants' reported clinical history set cohort assignment. Donors in Cohort 3 who had recovered were those with two negative PCRs, healthcare professional clearance, or resolution of their symptoms.

The specimen was PBMCs or T cells enriched from blood (not recorded which). This receptor was identified in a woman younger than 45 who had recovered from COVID-19. This rearrangement joins TRBV19 to TRBJ2-2, with a possible D match to TRBD2 (6 bases). As DNA, the CDR3 is TGTGCCAGTAGTCCCCCCGCGGGACGGACGAACACCGGGGAGCTGTTTTTT. Translation gives CASSPPAGRTNTGELFF.